These 14 T cell receptor beta chains were sequenced from one sample in a study of T cell clonality in common variable immunodeficiency. Sequencing used immunoSEQ multiplex PCR; TCRdb keeps in-frame clones, though not all of them. This sample carries approximately 44,000 clones, none of them present only once. Sequencing input: peripheral blood mononuclear cells. Receptors were obtained from a person between 18 and 75 years old in good health.

This clone was seen ten or more times. The observed sequence ends 3 residues before the CDR3 terminus, with the missing tail filled in from the germline J gene. Other DNA variants within this sample encode the same CDR3. The chain is built from TRBV10-3 and TRBJ2-7; D perhaps matches TRBD1 (5 bases). Germline values: CDR1 ENHRY, CDR2 SYGVKD. CDR3 size: 16 residues. V was trimmed by 3 bases and J by 6 bases, leaving 21 bases between them. CDR3 sequence reads: CAISDTEQDPPSEQYF. CDR3 DNA (partial): TGTGCCATCAGTGACACAGAACAGGATCCCCCCTCCGAG.

This clone occurred many times. The CDR3 end lies 3 residues beyond the end of the read and is filled in from the germline J gene. The chain joins TRBV19 to TRBJ1-6; D possibly corresponds to TRBD1 (5 bases). The CDR3 totals 13 residues. Per germline, CDR1 LNHDA and CDR2 SQIVND (reference sequence). Trimming left V 7 bases short and J 7 bases short, with 11 bases between. This CDR3 is CASTQGQNSPLHF. CDR3 bases read: TGTGCCAGTACCCAGGGTCAAAATTCACCC.

This clone showed up many times. With the read ending 3 residues before the CDR3 end, the germline J gene is used to fill in that end. V and J are TRBV13 and TRBJ1-5; D perhaps matches TRBD1 (5 bases). The CDR3 runs to 14 residues. Germline V lookup: CDR1 PRHDT, CDR2 FYEKMQ (reference sequence). Deletions cut 0 bases from V and 4 bases from J, with 7 bases between. The CDR3 is CASSLGQDNQPQHF. The CDR3 DNA, read in part, is TGTGCCAGCAGCTTAGGACAGGATAATCAGCCC.

This clone was found many times. The CDR3 extends 3 residues past the end of the read, so its final part is completed from the germline J gene. The chain carries TRBV20-1 and TRBJ1-4; D call uncertain. V was pared by 0 bases and J by 1 base, with 15 bases between. This CDR3 is built from 17 residues. Germline V gives CDR1 DFQATT, CDR2 SNEGSKA (reference sequence). CDR3 DNA, as far as it was read: TGCAGTGCTAGAGATGTGGTCAGACACGGAACTAATGAAAAA. It codes for CSARDVVRHGTNEK. The complete CDR3 protein is CSARDVVRHGTNEKLFF.

This clone was observed at least ten times. The DNA ends 3 residues before the CDR3 does, and the rest of the CDR3 is filled in from the germline J gene. The V and J genes are TRBV30 and TRBJ1-5, with a possible D match to TRBD1 (5 bases). The CDR3 has 13 residues. Trimming removed 3 bases at V and 5 bases at J, with 11 bases between. The germline CDR1 and CDR2 sequences are GTSNPN and SVGIG (reference sequence). The DNA read from the CDR3 is TGTGCCTGGAGCTGGGGGGGGGATCAGCCC. As protein: CAWSWGGDQP. In full, the CDR3 is CAWSWGGDQPQHF.

This clone was detected many times. CDR3 amino acids: CSARGTSGGETQYF. Partial CDR3 DNA: TGCAGTGCTAGAGGGACTAGCGGGGGAGAGACC. This rearrangement joins TRBV20-1 to TRBJ2-5, with 13 bases that match TRBD2. With the read ending 3 residues before the CDR3 end, the germline J gene is used to fill in that end. Germline V gene sequence: CDR1 DFQATT, CDR2 SNEGSKA (reference sequence). V lost 1 base, J lost 4 bases, and 0 bases stayed unmatched. The CDR3 consists of 14 residues.

This clone was seen at least ten times. From the germline J gene comes the end of the CDR3, since the read stops 3 residues before it. The rearrangement links TRBV5-1 to TRBJ2-4, with 14 bases aligning to TRBD2. This CDR3 has 15 amino acids. CDR1 is SGHRS, CDR2 YFSETQ, per germline. Trimming cost V 4 bases and J 6 bases; bases outside gene matches: 3. CDR3 protein: CASSMTSGRGNIQYF. The CDR3 DNA, read in part, is TGCGCCAGCAGCATGACTAGCGGGAGGGGAAACATT.

This clone was detected many times. The CDR3 DNA, read in part, is TGCGCCAGCAGCGTCGGCTCTTTGACAAGCACAGATACG. As protein: CASSVGSLTSTDT. The CDR3 as a whole reads CASSVGSLTSTDTQYF. V usage is TRBV5-1 and J usage is TRBJ2-3; the D is unclear. The read ends 3 residues early relative to the CDR3; the germline J gene fills the gap. V was cut by 4 bases and J by 0 bases, with 15 bases left in between. The CDR3 has 16 residues. Germline-derived CDR1 and CDR2 are SGHRS and YFSETQ.

This clone was counted at least ten times. The read stops 3 residues short of the end of the CDR3; the missing end is completed from the germline J gene. The chain has TRBV5-1 and TRBJ1-2; TRBD1 might be the D (5 bases). Per germline, CDR1 SGHRS and CDR2 YFSETQ. CDR3 length: 14 residues. With 0 bases removed from V and 7 bases from J, the gap between germline ends came to 13 bases. CDR3 DNA (partial): TGCGCCAGCAGCTTGGTCAGTCAGGGAGGTGGC. Translating it yields CASSLVSQGGG. The entire CDR3 reads CASSLVSQGGGYTF.

This clone has at least ten counts. Read sequence stops 3 residues before the CDR3 end, and the germline J gene provides the missing end. The J gene is TRBJ1-2, the V gene TRBV7-9; 9 bases are shared with TRBD1. The CDR3 runs 15 residues. Trimming cost V 5 bases and J 2 bases; bases outside gene matches: 6. Per germline, CDR1 SEHNR and CDR2 FQNEAQ (reference sequence). The sequenced CDR3 bases are TGTGCCAGCAGCCCCGGGGACAGGGTAAACTATGGC. This sequence encodes CASSPGDRVNYG. The CDR3 as a whole reads CASSPGDRVNYGYTF.

This clone has ten or more counts. Read data end 3 residues before the CDR3 end; the end is taken from the germline J gene. V and J are TRBV11-3 and TRBJ1-2; 7 nucleotides align to TRBD1. The CDR3 length is 11 residues. Germline V CDR1 and CDR2: SGHNT, YENEEA. Partial CDR3 DNA: TGTGCCAGCAGAAACAGGGGTGAC. It codes for CASRNRGD. The whole CDR3 sequence is CASRNRGDYTF.

This clone was counted a few times. The read ends 3 residues shy of where the CDR3 ends; the end is completed using the germline J gene. This chain uses TRBV10-3 with TRBJ2-5; D perhaps matches TRBD2 (6 bases). Germline lookup yields CDR1 ENHRY and CDR2 SYGVKD. The germline V and J ends were trimmed by 10 bases and 5 bases, with 17 bases remaining between them. The CDR3 is 13 amino acids. CDR3 loop: CATSGDSSETQYF. The CDR3 bases that were read are TGTGCCACCTCTGGGGACTCGTCGGAGACC.

At least ten counts were recorded for this clone. The read falls 3 residues short of the CDR3 end, and the missing part is taken from the germline J gene. The chain links TRBV7-3 to TRBJ1-2; a possible D gene is TRBD1 (5 bases). This CDR3 has 16 amino acids. Germline CDR1 SGHTA, CDR2 FQGTGA. The ends were cut back, 5 bases at V and 7 bases at J, with 23 bases in the middle. The CDR3 here is CASSPQEGAGVSGYTF. CDR3 bases read: TGTGCCAGCAGCCCCCAGGAAGGGGCGGGGGTTAGTGGC.

At least ten counts were recorded for this clone. The read falls 3 residues short of the CDR3 end, and the missing part is taken from the germline J gene. The J gene is TRBJ1-1, the V gene TRBV12-3 or TRBV12-4; 9 bases map to TRBD1. Trimming took 7 bases from V and 4 from J; bases not matched to a gene: 4. CDR3 size: 13 residues. The CDR3 is CASIQTGGTEAFF. The part of the CDR3 DNA that was read is TGTGCCAGCATCCAGACAGGGGGCACTGAA.